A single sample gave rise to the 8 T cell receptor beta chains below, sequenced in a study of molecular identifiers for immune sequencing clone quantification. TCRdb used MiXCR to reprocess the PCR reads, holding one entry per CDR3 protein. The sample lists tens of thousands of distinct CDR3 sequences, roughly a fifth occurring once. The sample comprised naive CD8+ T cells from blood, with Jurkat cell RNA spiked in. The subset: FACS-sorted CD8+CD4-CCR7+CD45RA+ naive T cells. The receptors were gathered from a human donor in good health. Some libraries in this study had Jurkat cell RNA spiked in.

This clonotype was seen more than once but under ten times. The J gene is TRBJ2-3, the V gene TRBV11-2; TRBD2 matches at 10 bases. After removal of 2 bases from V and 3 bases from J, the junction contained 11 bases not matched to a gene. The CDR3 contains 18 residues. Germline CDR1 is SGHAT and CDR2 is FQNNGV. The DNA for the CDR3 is TGTGCCAGCAGCTTAAAACCCCCGGCTAGCGGGAGAACAGATACGCAGTATTTT. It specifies CASSLKPPASGRTDTQYF.

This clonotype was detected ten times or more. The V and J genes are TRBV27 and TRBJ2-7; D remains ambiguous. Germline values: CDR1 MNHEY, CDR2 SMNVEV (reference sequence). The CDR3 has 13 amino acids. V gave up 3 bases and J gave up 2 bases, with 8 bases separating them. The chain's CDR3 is CASSLGRAYEQYF. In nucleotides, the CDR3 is TGTGCCAGCAGTTTGGGTAGGGCCTACGAGCAGTACTTC.

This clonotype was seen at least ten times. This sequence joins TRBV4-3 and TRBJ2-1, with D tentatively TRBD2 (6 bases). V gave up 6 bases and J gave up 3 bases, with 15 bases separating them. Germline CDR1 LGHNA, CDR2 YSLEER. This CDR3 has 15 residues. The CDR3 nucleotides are TGCGCCAGCAGGGACTACTTAGGGGACTACAATGAGCAGTTCTTC. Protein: CASRDYLGDYNEQFF.

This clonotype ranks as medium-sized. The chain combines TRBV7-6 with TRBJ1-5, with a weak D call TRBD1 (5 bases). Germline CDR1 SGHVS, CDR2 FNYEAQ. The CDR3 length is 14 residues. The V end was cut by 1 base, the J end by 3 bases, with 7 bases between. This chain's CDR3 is CASSLEGLNQPQHF. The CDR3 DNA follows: TGTGCCAGCAGCTTAGAGGGGCTCAATCAGCCCCAGCATTTT.

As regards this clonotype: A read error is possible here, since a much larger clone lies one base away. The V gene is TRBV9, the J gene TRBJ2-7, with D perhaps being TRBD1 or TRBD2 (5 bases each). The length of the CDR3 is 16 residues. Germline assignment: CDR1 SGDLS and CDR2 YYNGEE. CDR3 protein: CASGVRDVYHAYEQYF. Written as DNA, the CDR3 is TGTGCCAGCGGCGTACGGGACGTTTACCACGCATACGAGCAGTACTTC.

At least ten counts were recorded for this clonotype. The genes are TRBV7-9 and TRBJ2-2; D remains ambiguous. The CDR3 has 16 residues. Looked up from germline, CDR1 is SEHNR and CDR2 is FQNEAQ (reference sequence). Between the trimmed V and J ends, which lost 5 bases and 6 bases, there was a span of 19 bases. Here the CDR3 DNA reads TGTGCCAGCAGCCGGTCACCGGGTCAGCCTCCCGGGGAGCTGTTTTTT. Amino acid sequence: CASSRSPGQPPGELFF.

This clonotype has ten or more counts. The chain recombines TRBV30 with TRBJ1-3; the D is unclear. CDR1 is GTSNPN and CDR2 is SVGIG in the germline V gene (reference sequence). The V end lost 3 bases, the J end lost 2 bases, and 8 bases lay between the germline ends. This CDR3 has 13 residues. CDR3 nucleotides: TGTGCCTGGAGCCAAGGTACTGGAAACACCATATATTTT. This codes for CAWSQGTGNTIYF.

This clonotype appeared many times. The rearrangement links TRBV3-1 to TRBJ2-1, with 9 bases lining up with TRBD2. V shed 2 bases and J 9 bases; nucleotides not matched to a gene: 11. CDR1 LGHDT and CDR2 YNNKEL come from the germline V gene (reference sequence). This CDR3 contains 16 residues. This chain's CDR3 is CASSQPSAGLAGEQFF. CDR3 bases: TGTGCCAGCAGCCAACCTAGTGCGGGACTAGCTGGTGAGCAGTTCTTC.